This T cell receptor (beta chain) derives from a study of low-dose radiotherapy and immunotherapy resistance in tumors. The CDR3 sequence is 15 residues long. Per germline, CDR1 SNHLY and CDR2 FYNNEI. The trim removed 4 bases at V and 8 bases at J, leaving 9 bases unmatched. Gene-specific TRAV and TRBV primers were used for first-strand cDNA, covering alpha and beta chains. With a V-primer adapter and a constant-region primer, TCRs were amplified for about 20 PCR cycles. TCRdb recomputed calls from the reads with MiXCR, one row per CDR3 protein. Of roughly 76,000 distinct CDR3 sequences listed, approximately 20% are singletons. Time point of the sample: before trial treatment. The therapy administered to donors comprised nivolumab, ipilimumab, aspirin, low-dose cyclophosphamide and low-dose radiotherapy.

The chain recombines TRBV2 with TRBJ2-1; 9 bases fit TRBD1. This TCR derives from a male donor with prostate cancer. Sample: PBMCs, taken before treatment. The chain's CDR3 is CASSATGQGVYEQFF. The CDR3 nucleotides read TGTGCCAGCAGTGCGACGGGACAGGGCGTTTATGAGCAGTTCTTC.